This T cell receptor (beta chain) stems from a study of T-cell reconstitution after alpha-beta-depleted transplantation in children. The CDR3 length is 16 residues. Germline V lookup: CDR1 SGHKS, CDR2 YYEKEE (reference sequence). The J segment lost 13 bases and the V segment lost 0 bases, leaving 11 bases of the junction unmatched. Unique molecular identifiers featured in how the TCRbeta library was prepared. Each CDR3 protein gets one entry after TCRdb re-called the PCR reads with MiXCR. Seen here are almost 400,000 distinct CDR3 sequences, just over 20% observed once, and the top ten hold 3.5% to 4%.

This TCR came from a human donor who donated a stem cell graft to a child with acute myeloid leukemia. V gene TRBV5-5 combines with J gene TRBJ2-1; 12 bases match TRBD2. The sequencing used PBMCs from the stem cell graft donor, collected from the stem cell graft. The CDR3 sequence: CASSLAGASGRGNQFF. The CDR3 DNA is TGTGCCAGCAGCTTGGCGGGGGCTAGCGGGAGGGGGAACCAGTTCTTC. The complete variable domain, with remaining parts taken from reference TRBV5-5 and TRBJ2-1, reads DAGVTQSPTHLIKTRGQQVTLRCSPISGHKSVSWYQQVLGQGPQFIFQYYEKEERGRGNFPDRFSARQFPNYSSELNVNALLLGDSALYLCASSLAGASGRGNQFFGPGTRLTVL.